This T cell receptor (beta chain) was captured by sequencing in a study of blood T cells in healthy people across ages. Study at large: T cells yielded about one barcoded beta molecule per two cells through template switching.

Combining a sample-barcoded 5' primer with a J-beta primer mix, a second PCR ran for roughly 7 to 11 cycles. Each cDNA molecule was tagged by a template-switch adaptor that had 12 random nucleotides. From the 5' RACE reads, TCRdb called clonotypes with MiXCR, one entry per CDR3 protein. The sample consists of 1.8 million or so distinct CDR3 sequences, more than 35% of them appearing once. General study findings and limits: Strong correlation existed between TCR beta diversity and naive T cell percentage.

Note on this clonotype: The antigen is undetermined.

This TCR derives from a human donor in good health. Input material: blood.

This CDR3 is CAWRGQEGTEAFF. Here the CDR3 DNA reads TGTGCCTGGAGAGGGCAGGAAGGCACTGAAGCTTTCTTT. This rearrangement joins TRBV30 to TRBJ1-1, with no clear D. The CDR3 extends over 13 amino acids. V was trimmed by 3 bases and J by 4 bases, leaving 12 bases between them. Germline-derived CDR1 and CDR2 are GTSNPN and SVGIG (reference sequence).